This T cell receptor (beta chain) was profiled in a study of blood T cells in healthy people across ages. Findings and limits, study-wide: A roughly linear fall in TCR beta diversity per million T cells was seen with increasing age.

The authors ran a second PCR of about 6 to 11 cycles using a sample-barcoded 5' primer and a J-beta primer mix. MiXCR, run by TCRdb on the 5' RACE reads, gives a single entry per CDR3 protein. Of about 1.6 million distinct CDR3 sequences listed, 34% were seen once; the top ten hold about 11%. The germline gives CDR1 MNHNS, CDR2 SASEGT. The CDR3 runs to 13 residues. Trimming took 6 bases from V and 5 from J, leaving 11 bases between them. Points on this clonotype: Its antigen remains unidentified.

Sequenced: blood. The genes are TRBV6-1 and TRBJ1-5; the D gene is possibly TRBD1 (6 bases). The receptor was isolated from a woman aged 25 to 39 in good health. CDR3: CASRMNRDQPQHF. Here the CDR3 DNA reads TGTGCCAGCAGGATGAACAGGGATCAGCCCCAGCATTTT.